This T cell receptor (beta chain) was captured by sequencing in a study of blood T cell repertoires in COVID-19. Overall study context: T cells, B-cell-depleted T cells, or PBMCs supplied cDNA or gDNA.

As processed by the authors: Reference gene primers were amplified, and this amplification served to estimate nucleated cell counts. Clones were sequenced by immunoSEQ multiplex PCR, and TCRdb holds only the in-frame ones, with some missing. V and J calls and clone size follow that table, whereas D and trimming were derived from the DNA. The table shows around 69,000 clones, with just over 85% occurring only once. V was cut by 1 base and J by 2 bases, with 9 bases left in between. Germline V gene sequence: CDR1 SGHAT, CDR2 FQNNGV. This CDR3 is built from 14 residues. This sequence originates from a man aged 50 to 60 with active COVID-19. Sequencing used peripheral blood. The chain carries TRBV11-2 and TRBJ2-7, with D possibly being TRBD1 (5 bases). The CDR3 region has the DNA TGTGCCAGCAGCTTAGGTCAGGGCCCCTACGAGCAGTACTTC. It translates to CASSLGQGPYEQYF.